This entry lists 18 T cell receptor beta chains sequenced from one sample in a study of shared clonotypes between healthy human individuals. Using immunoSEQ multiplex PCR, the repertoire was profiled, and TCRdb retains in-frame clones only, with some absent. The data show 950,000 to 1,300,000 clones, around 74% seen once. What was sequenced was memory CD4+ T cells sorted from blood. Documented subset: CD45RA-negative fraction. All receptors derive from a man aged 18 to 29 in good health.

This clone was picked up a small number of times. This chain joins TRBV20-1 and TRBJ1-2; a possible D gene is TRBD1 (6 bases). The CDR3 sequence is 11 residues long. Trimming left V 6 bases short and J 3 bases short, with 8 bases between. Per germline, CDR1 DFQATT and CDR2 SNEGSKA (reference sequence). CDR3 nucleotides: TGCAGTGCAGGACAGTACTATGGCTACACCTTC. Translation: CSAGQYYGYTF.

V is TRBV30 and J is TRBJ2-3; D is undetermined. The V end lost 4 bases, the J end lost 6 bases, and 11 bases lay between the germline ends. CDR1 and CDR2 from the germline V gene are GTSNPN and SVGIG (reference sequence). The CDR3 spans 12 residues. The CDR3 region has the DNA TGTGCCTGGAACCTGGTTCGGGATACGCAGTATTTT. Protein: CAWNLVRDTQYF.

This clone was seen ten or more times. The chain combines TRBV18 with TRBJ2-7; TRBD2 might be the D (6 bases). V lost 5 bases and J 3 bases, leaving 20 bases between the germline ends. The CDR3 totals 16 residues. Germline-derived CDR1 and CDR2 are KGHSH and LQKENI. The CDR3 nucleotides read TGTGCCAGCTCATTCACCCGGGACTTGTCGAACTACGAGCAGTACTTC. Translation gives CASSFTRDLSNYEQYF.

The V and J genes are TRBV7-2 and TRBJ2-7; D assignment may be TRBD1 or TRBD2 (5 bases each). Germline values: CDR1 SGHTA, CDR2 FQGNSA. The germline V and J ends were trimmed by 2 bases and 9 bases, with 14 bases remaining between them. The CDR3 loop spans 13 amino acids. The CDR3 sequence: CASSLLQPRGQYF. The CDR3 DNA sequence: TGTGCCAGCAGCTTACTTCAGCCGAGGGGGCAGTACTTC.

In nucleotides, the CDR3 is TGTGCCTGGAGTCGGCAGGGGAGCTACACCATATATTTT. Its translation: CAWSRQGSYTIYF. V and J are TRBV30 and TRBJ1-3; perhaps TRBD1 as D (6 bases). Between the trimmed V and J ends, which lost 2 bases and 8 bases, there was a span of 13 bases. CDR1 and CDR2 (germline): GTSNPN, SVGIG (reference sequence). The CDR3 covers 13 residues. The whole variable domain, filled in from reference TRBV30 and TRBJ1-3, reads SQTIHQWPATLVQPVGSPLSLECTVEGTSNPNLYWYRQAAGRGLQLLFYSVGIGQISSEVPQNLSASRPQDRQFILSSKKLLLSDSGFYLCAWSRQGSYTIYFGEGSWLTVV.

The chain recombines TRBV28 with TRBJ1-4; D ambiguous. Trimming pared 3 bases from V and 6 bases from J, leaving 8 bases between. The germline gives CDR1 MDHEN, CDR2 SYDVKM. CDR3 size: 13 residues. This CDR3 reads CASSFTFYEKLFF. In DNA, the CDR3 is TGTGCCAGCAGTTTTACCTTTTATGAAAAACTGTTTTTT.

This clone was detected only once. The chain uses TRBV11-2 and TRBJ2-5; TRBD1 aligns across 7 bases. Per the germline V gene, CDR1 is SGHAT and CDR2 is FQNNGV. The CDR3 is made up of 14 amino acids. The V and J ends lost 5 bases and 7 bases, in that order; junction bases with no gene match: 10. DNA of the CDR3: TGTGCCAGCAGCAAGAACAGGGGCGGCGGGACCCAGTACTTC. It encodes CASSKNRGGGTQYF.

The chain joins TRBV6-1 to TRBJ2-3; TRBD1 agrees at 9 bases. Trimming removed 6 bases from V and 3 bases from J; junction bases left unmatched: 7. This CDR3 has 15 residues. The germline CDR1 and CDR2 sequences are MNHNS and SASEGT. CDR3 in DNA: TGTGCCAGCAGGCTTCCGGGACAGGGAACAGATACGCAGTATTTT. It yields the protein CASRLPGQGTDTQYF.

The V and J genes are TRBV5-1 and TRBJ1-6, with 11 bases that match TRBD1. This CDR3 region has 15 residues. Germline V lookup: CDR1 SGHRS, CDR2 YFSETQ. Losses at the gene ends were 3 bases for V and 7 bases for J; bases not matched to a gene: 3. CDR3 loop: CASSSRTGGNSPLHF. The CDR3 coding sequence is TGCGCCAGCAGCTCTCGGACAGGGGGCAATTCACCCCTCCACTTT.

This chain uses TRBV9 with TRBJ2-7, with 10 positions matching TRBD1. The V gene end was trimmed by 4 bases and the J gene end by 1 base; junction bases not matched to a gene: 5. The CDR3 is 15 amino acids. CDR1 SGDLS and CDR2 YYNGEE come from the germline V gene. The CDR3 bases are TGTGCCAGCAGCCGACAGGGGGCGCCGTCCTACGAGCAGTACTTC. Protein sequence: CASSRQGAPSYEQYF.

The J gene is TRBJ2-3, the V gene TRBV29-1; tentatively, D is TRBD1 (7 bases). CDR1 is SQVTM and CDR2 is ANQGSEA in the germline V gene. CDR3 length: 15 amino acids. Trimming removed 3 bases from V and 1 base from J, with 14 bases in between. This CDR3 reads CSVEEGASGTDTQYF. The CDR3 DNA follows: TGCAGCGTTGAGGAGGGGGCGTCGGGCACAGATACGCAGTATTTT.

This chain connects TRBV7-9 to TRBJ1-1; unclear D gene. The V gene lost 11 bases and the J gene lost 6 bases, with 7 bases spanning the gap. Looked up from germline, CDR1 is SEHNR and CDR2 is FQNEAQ (reference sequence). This CDR3 comprises 9 residues. The CDR3 reads CASEAEAFF. The CDR3 DNA sequence: TGTGCCTCGGAGGCTGAAGCTTTCTTT.

This clone was found a few times. The rearrangement joins TRBV5-1 to TRBJ2-2, with 7 positions matching TRBD2. There are 15 residues in the CDR3. Losses at the gene ends were 3 bases for V and 2 bases for J; bases not matched to a gene: 4. Germline V gene lookup returns CDR1 SGHRS and CDR2 YFSETQ. CDR3 DNA sequence: TGCGCCAGCAGCTCGATAGCGGGTAACACCGGGGAGCTGTTTTTT. Residues: CASSSIAGNTGELFF.

The rearrangement joins TRBV19 to TRBJ1-1; D gene unclear. Germline V gene sequence: CDR1 LNHDA, CDR2 SQIVND (reference sequence). The CDR3 is 14 residues long. Trimming stripped 6 bases from V and 5 bases from J, with 16 bases between. The CDR3 is CASRMGGVGTEAFF. The CDR3 DNA sequence: TGTGCCAGTAGAATGGGCGGGGTAGGGACTGAAGCTTTCTTT.

The V and J genes are TRBV18 and TRBJ2-1; 14 bases fit TRBD2. J gave up 9 bases and V 2 bases, and 12 bases lay outside the gene matches. CDR3 size: 18 residues. The germline V gene has CDR1 KGHSH and CDR2 LQKENI. CDR3 DNA: TGTGCCAGCTCACCATATTCACCGGGACTAGCGGGAGTTGGTGAGCAGTTCTTC. Encoded protein: CASSPYSPGLAGVGEQFF. The variable domain in full, with the rest retrieved from reference TRBV18 and TRBJ2-1, is NAGVMQNPRHLVRRRGQEARLRCSPMKGHSHVYWYRQLPEEGLKFMVYLQKENIIDESGMPKERFSAEFPKEGPSILRIQQVVRGDSAAYFCASSPYSPGLAGVGEQFFGPGTRLTVL.

Turning to this clone: Other DNA sequences in this sample translate to the same CDR3. The CDR3 nucleotides read TGTGCCAGCAGTTACTTTAGCGCCGGGGAGCTGTTTTTT. Translation gives CASSYFSAGELFF. The chain uses TRBV6-5 and TRBJ2-2; a weak D match, TRBD2 (5 bases). Looked up from germline, CDR1 is MNHEY and CDR2 is SVGAGI. V gave up 1 base and J gave up 6 bases, with 6 bases separating them. The CDR3 runs to 13 residues.

This clone was seen ten or more times. The rearrangement uses TRBV14 and TRBJ1-1, with D hard to call. From germline, CDR1 is SGHDN and CDR2 FVKESK. V dropped 0 bases and J dropped 5 bases, with 7 bases sitting between them. There are 13 residues in the CDR3. The CDR3 here is CASSQEWVTEAFF. The CDR3 DNA reads as TGTGCCAGCAGCCAAGAGTGGGTTACTGAAGCTTTCTTT.

V usage is TRBV4-2 and J usage is TRBJ2-5, with 12 bases fitting TRBD2. The trim removed 1 base at V and 2 bases at J, leaving 2 bases unmatched. CDR3 length: 16 amino acids. Germline lookup yields CDR1 LGHNA and CDR2 YNFKEQ. The CDR3 spells CASSQGTSGIQETQYF. Here the CDR3 DNA reads TGTGCCAGCAGCCAAGGGACTAGCGGGATACAAGAGACCCAGTACTTC.